This T cell receptor (beta chain) comes out of a study of cytomegalovirus exposure and HLA in healthy donors. As for the study in general: The roughly 700 first-cohort repertoires and the roughly 120 validation repertoires shared the same platform, a later analysis reported.

V lost 5 bases, J lost 5 bases, and 8 bases stayed unmatched. This CDR3 has 14 residues. Germline V CDR1 and CDR2: SGHTA, FQGTGA. As regards this clone: Its target is not known.

TCRdb keeps only in-frame clones here, not all; method: immunoSEQ multiplex PCR. The repertoire holds around 69,000 clones, under 96% seen once, with 4.5% to 5% in the top ten. Study-wide findings and caveats: It was found in a later analysis that first-cohort TCR clusters tended to co-occur in the approximately 130 validation repertoires. Reported performance of the classifier showed diagnosis of cytomegalovirus status with high specificity and sensitivity.

The receptor comes from a young woman in good health and CMV-seropositive. The sample consisted of PBMCs. J is TRBJ2-5 and V is TRBV7-3; 7 bases agree with TRBD1. The CDR3 bases are TGTGCCAGCAGCGCCCAACAGGGGACGGAGACCCAGTACTTC. Translating it yields CASSAQQGTETQYF.